These T cell receptor beta chains were read from a single sample in a study of blood T cell repertoires in COVID-19. Generated by immunoSEQ multiplex PCR, the TCRdb table keeps only in-frame clones and is missing some. The table shows 30,000 to 40,000 clones, with roughly 80% occurring only once. The specimen was peripheral blood. The receptors were sampled from a man aged 60 to 69 in a cohort sampled during active COVID-19. Each CDR3 is given with its conserved first and last residue. Fields, in order: clone size, J gene, V gene, D gene, CDR3 DNA, CDR3 protein. The D gene is left open where the match is weak. The size of a clone is reported for some rows only, either as once, few or many, or as a class for expanded clones.

NA | TRBJ2-7 | TRBV6-6 | TRBD1 | TGTGCCAGCAGGGACAGGGACTACGAGCAGTACTTC | CASRDRDYEQYF
NA | TRBJ2-5 | TRBV5-1 | TRBD2 | TGCGCCAGCAGCTTGGGGACTAGCGGGAGATTGGGAGGGTCAGAGACCCAGTACTTC | CASSLGTSGRLGGSETQYF
NA | TRBJ2-7 | TRBV5-1 | NA | TGCGCCAGCAGCTTGGGGGGGACATCCGACCTCTACGAGCAGTACTTC | CASSLGGTSDLYEQYF
NA | TRBJ2-3 | TRBV29-1 | TRBD2 | TGCAGCGTTGAAGCGGCCCGCTCGACTAGCGGGGGGGCGTCGGGCACAGATACGCAGTATTTT | CSVEAARSTSGGASGTDTQYF
NA | TRBJ2-5 | TRBV11-3 | TRBD2 | TGTGCCAGCAGCTTAACGCCCAGCGGGGGGTTCGAAGAGACCCAGTACTTC | CASSLTPSGGFEETQYF
NA | TRBJ1-4 | TRBV10-3 | NA | TGTGCCATCAGTGAGTCTAGGGGCGCAACTAATGAAAAACTGTTTTTT | CAISESRGATNEKLFF
NA | TRBJ1-1 | TRBV11-2 | NA | TGTGCCAGCAGCCGGAGTGGGGGGGGTTCAATGAACACTGAAGCTTTCTTT | CASSRSGGGSMNTEAFF
NA | TRBJ1-3 | TRBV19 | NA | TGTGCCAGTAGCCGGGGACAAGGGAACTCTGGAAACACCATATATTTT | CASSRGQGNSGNTIYF
NA | TRBJ2-3 | TRBV4-3 | TRBD1 | TGCGCCAGCAGCCAAGGTCGGGCGGGACAGGGATTAGATACGCAGTATTTT | CASSQGRAGQGLDTQYF
NA | TRBJ2-1 | TRBV2 | NA | TGTGCCAGCGGAGTGATGTCCTACAATGAGCAGTTCTTC | CASGVMSYNEQFF
NA | TRBJ2-5 | TRBV15 | NA | TGTGCCACCAGCAGAGATCTTCAGGGAGGACAAGAGACCCAGTACTTC | CATSRDLQGGQETQYF
NA | TRBJ2-2 | TRBV6-6 | NA | TGTGCCAGCAGTTCCCCGACAGTCACCGGGGAGCTGTTTTTT | CASSSPTVTGELFF
NA | TRBJ2-7 | TRBV7-2 | NA | TGTGCCAGCAGCCCTGACAGTGCCGCCCGATCCTACGAGCAGTACTTC | CASSPDSAARSYEQYF
few | TRBJ2-5 | TRBV18 | TRBD1 | TGTGCCAGCTCACCGGGACAGGGAAGACAAGAGACCCAGTACTTC | CASSPGQGRQETQYF
NA | TRBJ1-5 | TRBV7-9 | NA | TGTGCCAGCAGCCGTTTCGAGGCAGACAATCAGCCCCAGCATTTT | CASSRFEADNQPQHF
NA | TRBJ2-3 | TRBV9 | NA | TGTGCCAGCAGCGAAACACCTAGCACAGATACGCAGTATTTT | CASSETPSTDTQYF
few | TRBJ1-3 | TRBV7-9 | NA | TGTGCCAGCAGCTTAGTGGCAGGCCGGAGAAACACCATATATTTT | CASSLVAGRRNTIYF
NA | TRBJ2-1 | TRBV28 | TRBD1 | TGTGCCAGCCTCCGGGACAGGGAGATCGATGAGCAGTTCTTC | CASLRDREIDEQFF
NA | TRBJ1-1 | TRBV10-1 | NA | TGCGCCAGCAGCTATCGACATTTGAACACTGAAGCTTTCTTT | CASSYRHLNTEAFF
NA | TRBJ2-5 | TRBV3-1/TRBV3-2 | TRBD1 | TGTGCCAGCAGACGGGACAGGGGCTTAACGCAGGAGACCCAGTACTTC | CASRRDRGLTQETQYF
NA | TRBJ2-3 | TRBV4-3 | NA | TGCGCCAGCAGCCAAGATCTGTCACTAAAAAGCACAGATACGCAGTATTTT | CASSQDLSLKSTDTQYF
NA | TRBJ1-1 | TRBV27 | NA | TGTGCCAGCAGGCGGGGCTCGTGGGGGAACACTGAAGCTTTCTTT | CASRRGSWGNTEAFF
NA | TRBJ1-1 | TRBV7-3 | NA | TGTGCCAGCAGCTTACAGGGGAACACTGAAGCTTTCTTT | CASSLQGNTEAFF
NA | TRBJ2-5 | TRBV2 | TRBD2 | TGTGCCAGCAGGGCGGCGGGGGGGCCGGGGGAGACCCAGTACTTC | CASRAAGGPGETQYF
NA | TRBJ2-1 | TRBV24-1 | NA | TGTGCCACCAGTGGTCCGGGAGCCAATGAGCAGTTCTTC | CATSGPGANEQFF
NA | TRBJ1-2 | TRBV4-1 | NA | TGCGCCAGCAGCCAAGACGAGACAGGTTCGGGGACCTTC | CASSQDETGSGTF
NA | TRBJ2-5 | TRBV2 | TRBD2 | TGTGCCAGCACTGACTGGGCCCGGGGGGGGACCCAGTACTTC | CASTDWARGGTQYF
few | TRBJ1-5 | TRBV18 | NA | TGTGCCAGCTCACCAGGGGCGGGCAATCAGCCCCAGCATTTT | CASSPGAGNQPQHF
once | TRBJ1-6 | TRBV3-1/TRBV3-2 | NA | TGTGCCAGCAGCCAAGCCCTTGGAGGTTCACCCCTCCACTTT | CASSQALGGSPLHF
NA | TRBJ2-3 | TRBV9 | NA | TGTGCCAGCAGCGTAGGAGGAGGTAGGGATTTGAGGGATACGCAGTATTTT | CASSVGGGRDLRDTQYF
NA | TRBJ1-1 | TRBV7-9 | NA | TGTGCCAGCAGCTCCTTCGGGAGGGCGAACACTGAAGCTTTCTTT | CASSSFGRANTEAFF
NA | TRBJ2-1 | TRBV6-5 | TRBD2 | TGTGCCAGTGGAACTAGCGGGATATACAATGAGCAGTTCTTC | CASGTSGIYNEQFF
NA | TRBJ1-5 | TRBV5-8 | NA | TGTGCCAGCAGCTTGTTGCGGCAGCCCCAGCATTTT | CASSLLRQPQHF
NA | TRBJ1-3 | TRBV6-5 | NA | TGTGCCAGCAGTACATCTGGAAACACCATATATTTT | CASSTSGNTIYF
NA | TRBJ1-2 | TRBV4-3 | NA | TGCGCCAGCAGCCAAGGGAACAGGCTTGTTTTACGTTTC | CASSQGNRLVLRF